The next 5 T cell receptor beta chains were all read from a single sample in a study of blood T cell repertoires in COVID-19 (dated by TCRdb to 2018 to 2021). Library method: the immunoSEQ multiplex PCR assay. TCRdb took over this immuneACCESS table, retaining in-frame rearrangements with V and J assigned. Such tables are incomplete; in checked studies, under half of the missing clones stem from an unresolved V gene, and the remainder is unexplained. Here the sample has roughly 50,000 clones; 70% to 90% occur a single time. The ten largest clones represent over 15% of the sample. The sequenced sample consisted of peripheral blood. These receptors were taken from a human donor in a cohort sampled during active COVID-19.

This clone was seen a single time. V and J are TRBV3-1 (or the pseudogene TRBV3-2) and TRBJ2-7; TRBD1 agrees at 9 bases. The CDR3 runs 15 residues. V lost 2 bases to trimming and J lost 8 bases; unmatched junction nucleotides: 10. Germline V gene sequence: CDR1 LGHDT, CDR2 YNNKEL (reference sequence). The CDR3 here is CASSQRTGTGNKQYF. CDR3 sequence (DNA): TGTGCCAGCAGCCAAAGAACCGGGACAGGGAACAAGCAGTACTTC.

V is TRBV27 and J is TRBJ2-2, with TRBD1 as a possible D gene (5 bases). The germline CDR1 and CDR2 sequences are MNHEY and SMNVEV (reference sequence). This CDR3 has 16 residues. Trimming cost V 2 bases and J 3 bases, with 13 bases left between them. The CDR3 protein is CASSLQGRAYTGELFF. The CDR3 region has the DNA TGTGCCAGCAGTTTACAGGGCAGGGCGTACACCGGGGAGCTGTTTTTT.

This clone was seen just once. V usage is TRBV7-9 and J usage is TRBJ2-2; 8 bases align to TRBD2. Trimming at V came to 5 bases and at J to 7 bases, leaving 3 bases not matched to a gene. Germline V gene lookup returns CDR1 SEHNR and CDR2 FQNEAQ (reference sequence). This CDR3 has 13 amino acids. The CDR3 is CASSPGGYGELFF. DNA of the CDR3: TGTGCCAGCAGCCCGGGAGGGTACGGGGAGCTGTTTTTT.

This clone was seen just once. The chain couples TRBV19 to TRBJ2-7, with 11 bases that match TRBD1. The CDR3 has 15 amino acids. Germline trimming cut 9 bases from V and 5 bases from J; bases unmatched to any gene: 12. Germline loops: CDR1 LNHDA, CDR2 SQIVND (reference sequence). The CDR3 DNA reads TGTGCCAGCTCCGCCCCCGGACAGGGGGCAAACGAGCAGTACTTC. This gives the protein CASSAPGQGANEQYF.

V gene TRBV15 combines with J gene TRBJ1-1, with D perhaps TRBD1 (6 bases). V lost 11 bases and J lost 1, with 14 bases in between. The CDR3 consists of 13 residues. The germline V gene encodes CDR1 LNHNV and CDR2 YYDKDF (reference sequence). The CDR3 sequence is CAAGRQENTEAFF. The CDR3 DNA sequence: TGTGCCGCCGGGCGACAGGAGAACACTGAAGCTTTCTTT.